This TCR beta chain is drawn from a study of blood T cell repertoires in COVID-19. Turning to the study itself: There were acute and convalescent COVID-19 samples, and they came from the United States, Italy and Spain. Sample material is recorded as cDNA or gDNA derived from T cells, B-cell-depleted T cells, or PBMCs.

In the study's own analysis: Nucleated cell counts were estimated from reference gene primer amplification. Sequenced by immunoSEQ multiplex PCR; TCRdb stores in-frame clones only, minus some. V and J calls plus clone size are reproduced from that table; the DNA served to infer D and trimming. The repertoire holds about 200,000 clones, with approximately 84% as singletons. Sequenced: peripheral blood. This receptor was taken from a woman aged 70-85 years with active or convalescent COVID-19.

The CDR3 DNA follows: TGTGCCAGCAGCTTGAGTGCTAGCCGGAACATTCAGTACTTC. The encoded protein is CASSLSASRNIQYF. The V gene is TRBV5-5, the J gene TRBJ2-4, with D maybe TRBD2 (5 bases). CDR3 size: 14 residues. Germline values: CDR1 SGHKS, CDR2 YYEKEE (reference sequence). V lost 1 base and J lost 7, with 12 bases in between.